Listed below are T cell receptor beta chains from one sample, sequenced in a study of technical replicates of blood from a few donors. Clones were read by immunoSEQ multiplex PCR, and TCRdb kept only the in-frame ones, dropping some. This table has 65,000 to 95,000 clones, around 94% appearing once. Sequences were obtained from T cells isolated from PBMCs. These receptors all come from a human donor in good health. CDR3s include the opening cysteine and the closing phenylalanine or tryptophan. The order of the fields is J gene, V gene, D gene, CDR3 protein, CDR3 DNA. The D gene is left open where the match is weak.

J gene: TRBJ1-2; V gene: TRBV27; D gene: .; CDR3 protein: CASSLLPGANYGYTF; CDR3 DNA: TGTGCCAGCAGTTTACTTCCAGGGGCTAACTATGGCTACACCTTC
J gene: TRBJ2-7; V gene: TRBV19; D gene: TRBD2; CDR3 protein: CASSAASGSSYEQYF; CDR3 DNA: TGTGCCAGTAGTGCGGCTAGCGGGAGCTCCTACGAGCAGTACTTC
J gene: TRBJ1-1; V gene: TRBV19; D gene: .; CDR3 protein: CASSIDTPIDLNTEAFF; CDR3 DNA: TGTGCCAGTAGTATAGATACTCCTATAGATTTAAACACTGAAGCTTTCTTT
J gene: TRBJ2-7; V gene: TRBV12-1; D gene: .; CDR3 protein: CASTFTGGVGGREVYEQYF; CDR3 DNA: TGTGCCAGCACCTTCACGGGGGGGGTCGGAGGGCGGGAGGTCTACGAGCAGTACTTC
J gene: TRBJ2-3; V gene: TRBV4-3; D gene: .; CDR3 protein: CASSQDLIHSGITDTQYF; CDR3 DNA: TGCGCCAGCAGCCAAGATCTGATCCACTCGGGGATCACAGATACGCAGTATTTT
J gene: TRBJ2-2; V gene: TRBV9; D gene: TRBD2; CDR3 protein: CASSVDLGLAGPTGELFF; CDR3 DNA: TGTGCCAGCAGCGTAGACCTAGGACTAGCGGGACCCACCGGGGAGCTGTTTTTT
J gene: TRBJ2-7; V gene: TRBV7-2; D gene: .; CDR3 protein: CASSLEWASEQYF; CDR3 DNA: TGTGCCAGCAGCTTAGAATGGGCTTCCGAGCAGTACTTC
J gene: TRBJ2-6; V gene: TRBV2; D gene: .; CDR3 protein: CASSEAPPQFSGANVLTF; CDR3 DNA: TGTGCCAGCAGTGAAGCCCCCCCACAGTTCTCTGGGGCCAACGTCCTGACTTTC
J gene: TRBJ2-7; V gene: TRBV6-5; D gene: .; CDR3 protein: CASRPTSEEQYF; CDR3 DNA: TGTGCCAGCAGACCTACCAGCGAGGAGCAGTACTTC
J gene: TRBJ2-2; V gene: TRBV5-1; D gene: TRBD1; CDR3 protein: CASSRVQGVTGELFF; CDR3 DNA: TGCGCCAGCAGCCGTGTCCAGGGGGTTACCGGGGAGCTGTTTTTT
J gene: TRBJ2-1; V gene: TRBV11-2; D gene: .; CDR3 protein: CASSVGYNEQFF; CDR3 DNA: TGTGCCAGCAGCGTCGGGTACAATGAGCAGTTCTTC